This TCR beta chain is drawn from a study of regulatory T cells in long-lasting Graves disease. Broader study findings: Patients with persistent Graves' had lower TCR diversity than newly diagnosed patients. Persistent disease preferred TRBV28, TRBJ1-2 and TRBJ2-5; new disease, TRBV20-1 and TRBJ2-1.

On this clonotype itself: Its antigen is currently unknown.

Described time point: newly diagnosed GD, antithyroid drugs for less than 3 months. Extracted PBMC RNA gave rise to the TCR library. Investigators prepared the TCR beta libraries by applying iRepertoire HTBI primers and Arm-PCR of CDR3 regions. Source study methods: Some 60 TRBV and about 14 TRBJ segments were identified across samples. TCRdb redid the calling of the multiplex PCR reads with MiXCR, one entry per CDR3 protein. What appears here as the V and J calls and clone size reflects TCRdb's work, not the paper's. The repertoire has some 250,000 distinct CDR3 sequences, 15% to 20% of them found once; the top ten carry less than 25%. CDR3 length: 19 residues. The trim removed 0 bases at V and 0 bases at J, leaving 11 bases unmatched. Looked up from germline, CDR1 is LGHDT and CDR2 is YNNKEL (reference sequence).

The sample in question was peripheral blood mononuclear cells (PBMCs), obtained at new diagnosis, from a patient treated with antithyroid drugs. The rearrangement links TRBV3-1 to TRBJ2-3; 8 nucleotides agree with TRBD2. The sequence was collected from a female donor with Graves disease. The CDR3 sequence is CASSQEGMAERGSTDTQYF. DNA for the CDR3: TGTGCCAGCAGCCAAGAAGGCATGGCCGAGCGGGGGAGCACAGATACGCAGTATTTT.